One sample yielded the 21 T cell receptor beta chains listed below, sequenced in a study of T cell repertoires in cytomegalovirus infection. Antigen specificity for these receptors is unknown. TCRdb redid the calling of the reads with MiXCR, one entry per CDR3 protein. The table shows 650,000 to 900,000 distinct CDR3 sequences, with approximately 32% occurring only once. The input for sequencing was cultured CD8+ T cells from PBMCs, taken from culture after CMV antigen stimulation. Source of these receptors: a human donor in good health (CMV status not recorded). Some clones in this sample may be carry-over from other donors' samples.

The CDR3 spells CASSVHRDRVWTGELFF. The DNA for the CDR3 is TGTGCCAGCAGTGTGCACCGGGACAGGGTGTGGACCGGGGAGCTGTTTTTT. The chain has TRBV12-3 or TRBV12-4 and TRBJ2-2, with 9 bases that match TRBD1. The J segment lost 5 bases and the V segment lost 5 bases, leaving 12 bases of the junction unmatched. This CDR3 has 17 residues.

Regarding this clonotype: A clone one base away is much larger, so this may be a read error. The chain employs TRBV7-2 and TRBJ2-2, with 8 bases lining up with TRBD2. Germline V gene lookup returns CDR1 SGHTA and CDR2 FQGNSA. This CDR3 has 15 amino acids. CDR3 sequence (DNA): TGTGCCAACAGCCCGCGGACTAGCAGGGGCGGGGAGCTGTTTTTT. This sequence encodes CANSPRTSRGGELFF.

This chain connects TRBV7-9 to TRBJ1-5; the D gene is possibly TRBD1 (5 bases). This CDR3 spans 14 amino acids. V was cut by 5 bases and J by 3 bases, with 11 bases left in between. The germline V gene encodes CDR1 SEHNR and CDR2 FQNEAQ (reference sequence). The CDR3 reads CASSPDSHNQPQHF. In DNA, the CDR3 is TGTGCCAGCAGCCCCGACAGCCACAATCAGCCCCAGCATTTT.

To note about this clonotype: Relative to the germline gene, one junction end is altered; a read error may explain this. CDR3 in DNA: TGCGCCAGCAGCTTCGGGGGCGGTTTACGGGATTCCGATTGG. Translating it yields CASSFGGGLRDSDW. The chain recombines TRBV5-1 with TRBJ1-1; the D gene is possibly TRBD1 (6 bases). CDR3 length equals 14 residues. Germline assignment: CDR1 SGHRS and CDR2 YFSETQ.

Here the CDR3 reads CASNEFGTGDLLFF. The CDR3 DNA is TGTGCCAGCAATGAATTTGGGACAGGGGATTTGCTGTTTTTT. The rearrangement uses TRBV6-6 and TRBJ1-4; 10 bases line up with TRBD1. Germline lookup yields CDR1 MNHNY and CDR2 SVGAGI (reference sequence). J was trimmed by 14 bases and V by 7 bases; bases with no gene match: 13. The CDR3 sequence is 14 residues long.

This clonotype was observed a few times. CDR3 loop: CASGLASYNEQFF. In nucleotides, the CDR3 is TGTGCCAGCGGACTAGCCTCCTACAATGAGCAGTTCTTC. The chain carries TRBV6-2 or TRBV6-3 and TRBJ2-1; TRBD2 matches at 8 bases. This CDR3 is 13 amino acids long. Germline loops: CDR1 MNHEY, CDR2 SVGEGT. V was pared by 8 bases and J by 0 bases, with 0 bases of the junction left unmatched.

A few counts support this clonotype. The chain couples TRBV7-9 to TRBJ2-5, with 7 bases lining up with TRBD1. Germline CDR1 SEHNR, CDR2 FQNEAQ (reference sequence). The CDR3 loop spans 15 amino acids. The V segment lost 5 bases and the J segment 0 bases; nucleotides outside the gene matches: 6. This chain's CDR3 is CASSHGQAYQETQYF. DNA of the CDR3: TGTGCCAGCAGCCATGGACAGGCGTACCAAGAGACCCAGTACTTC.

This clonotype was recorded many times. The junction departs from the called germline gene at one end, perhaps through a read error. The chain is built from TRBV4-1 and TRBJ1-1; 7 nucleotides align to TRBD1. This CDR3 is 15 amino acids long. CDR1 and CDR2 (germline): MGHRA, YSYEKL. CDR3 sequence (DNA): TGTGCCAGCAGCCAAATACAGGGGATGAACACTGAAGCTTTCTTT. Its translation is CASSQIQGMNTEAFF.

This clonotype was counted a single time. V and J are TRBV3-1 and TRBJ1-6; TRBD1 might be the D (6 bases). CDR1 and CDR2 from the germline V gene are LGHDT and YNNKEL (reference sequence). V lost 1 base and J lost 8, with 15 bases in between. This CDR3 is built from 16 residues. This CDR3 reads CASSQGEQGIHSPLHF. DNA for the CDR3: TGTGCCAGCAGCCAAGGAGAACAGGGTATTCATTCACCCCTCCACTTT.

At least ten counts were recorded for this clonotype. The genes are TRBV7-6 and TRBJ2-1, with D perhaps TRBD2 (6 bases). The CDR3 contains 14 residues. The germline V gene has CDR1 SGHVS and CDR2 FNYEAQ. V shed 0 bases and J shed 6 bases, with 9 bases lying between them. The CDR3 nucleotides are TGTGCCAGCAGCTTAGCGGAGACTAGCAATGAGCAGTTCTTC. Encoded protein: CASSLAETSNEQFF.

This clonotype has more than one count but fewer than ten. The rearrangement uses TRBV7-6 and TRBJ1-1; D remains ambiguous. The V and J ends lost 2 bases and 2 bases respectively, with 15 bases between them. Germline-derived CDR1 and CDR2 are SGHVS and FNYEAQ. The CDR3 loop spans 16 amino acids. The CDR3 nucleotides read TGTGCCAGCAGCTTACCCTGGGAAGGCCTAAACACTGAAGCTTTCTTT. Amino acids: CASSLPWEGLNTEAFF.

This clonotype was recorded a few times. This chain uses TRBV10-3 with TRBJ2-1; 8 nucleotides match TRBD2. Per germline, CDR1 ENHRY and CDR2 SYGVKD. The CDR3 length is 16 residues. J gave up 1 base and V 8 bases, and 10 bases lay outside the gene matches. The CDR3 DNA reads TGTGCCATCTCTCGGGGGGGCCAAGGATCCTACAATGAGCAGTTCTTC. This sequence encodes CAISRGGQGSYNEQFF.

The gene calls are TRBV7-9 and TRBJ2-7; the D gene is possibly TRBD1 (6 bases). This CDR3 spans 15 amino acids. Germline lookup yields CDR1 SEHNR and CDR2 FQNEAQ (reference sequence). The germline V and J ends were trimmed by 4 bases and 3 bases, with 16 bases remaining between them. The CDR3: CASSSPRGTHYEQYF. CDR3 coding DNA: TGTGCCAGCAGCTCCCCACGAGGGACACACTACGAGCAGTACTTC.

This sequence joins TRBV20-1 and TRBJ2-3; TRBD2 aligns across 8 bases. This CDR3 has 15 residues. V dropped 3 bases and J dropped 4; count of bases not matched to a gene: 9. Germline CDR1 is DFQATT and CDR2 is SNEGSKA (reference sequence). For the CDR3, the DNA is TGCAGTGCTAGGGCGGGGCGGGGGGATGCAGATACGCAGTATTTT. Translation: CSARAGRGDADTQYF.

This rearrangement joins TRBV12-3 or TRBV12-4 to TRBJ2-2, with D tentatively TRBD1 (6 bases). V shed 7 bases and J shed 7 bases, with 16 bases lying between them. This CDR3 is built from 14 residues. Here the CDR3 DNA reads TGTGCCAGCACCATCCTACAGGGTAACGGGGAGCTGTTTTTT. Amino acids: CASTILQGNGELFF.

The V call is TRBV5-1, the J call TRBJ2-1; TRBD1 matches at 10 bases. Germline V gene lookup returns CDR1 SGHRS and CDR2 YFSETQ. This CDR3 contains 15 residues. V dropped 3 bases and J dropped 7; count of bases not matched to a gene: 7. Here the CDR3 reads CASSSGQGLANEQFF. The CDR3 nucleotides are TGCGCCAGCAGCTCGGGACAGGGGTTAGCGAATGAGCAGTTCTTC.

This clonotype occurred a few times. J is TRBJ2-5 and V is TRBV7-9; D uncertain. The CDR3 contains 13 residues. Germline CDR1 SEHNR, CDR2 FQNEAQ (reference sequence). V lost 0 bases, J lost 5 bases, and 7 bases lay in between. CDR3 in DNA: TGTGCCAGCAGCTTAGCGGTGGGGGAGACCCAGTACTTC. This sequence encodes CASSLAVGETQYF. Together with reference TRBV7-9 and TRBJ2-5, the CDR3 gives the full variable domain: DTGVSQNPRHKITKRGQNVTFRCDPISEHNRLYWYRQTLGQGPEFLTYFQNEAQLEKSRLLSDRFSAERPKGSFSTLEIQRTEQGDSAMYLCASSLAVGETQYFGPGTRLLVL.

With regard to this clonotype: A read error is possible here, since a much larger clone lies one base away. This sequence joins TRBV2 and TRBJ2-3; TRBD1 is a possible D gene (5 bases). This CDR3 spans 13 amino acids. The V gene's germline CDR1 is SNHLY and CDR2 FYNNEI. Trimming shortened V by 10 bases and J by 2 bases, and 13 bases separated the two germline ends. CDR3 nucleotide sequence: TGTGCCACCTCTGACAGTGACACAGATACGCAGTATTTT. It specifies CATSDSDTDTQYF. Filled out from reference TRBV2 and TRBJ2-3, the complete variable domain reads EPEVTQTPSHQVTQMGQEVILRCVPISNHLYFYWYRQILGQKVEFLVSFYNNEISEKSEIFDDQFSVERPDGSNFTLKIRSTKLEDSAMYFCATSDSDTDTQYFGPGTRLTVL.

This clonotype turned up a few times. The chain has TRBV9 and TRBJ1-6; D ambiguous. CDR1 is SGDLS and CDR2 is YYNGEE in the germline V gene. The CDR3 totals 16 residues. V lost 4 bases and J 1 base, leaving 12 bases between the germline ends. DNA of the CDR3: TGTGCCAGCAGCACCCCTCATGGATCCTATAATTCACCCCTCCACTTT. Translating it yields CASSTPHGSYNSPLHF.

This clonotype was seen a handful of times. The chain has TRBV5-1 and TRBJ2-1; 8 bases map to TRBD1. V trimming: 2 bases; J trimming: 6 bases; junction bases outside the gene matches: 7. Germline V gives CDR1 SGHRS, CDR2 YFSETQ. The CDR3 consists of 15 residues. The DNA of the CDR3 is TGCGCCAGCAGCTTTACAGGGGGTTCGGGCAATGAGCAGTTCTTC. Its protein product is CASSFTGGSGNEQFF.

The chain employs TRBV5-4 and TRBJ1-6; D perhaps matches TRBD1 (5 bases). Germline assignment: CDR1 SGHNT and CDR2 YYREEE (reference sequence). The CDR3 extends over 20 amino acids. Trimming pared 1 base from V and 0 bases from J, leaving 20 bases between. As DNA, the CDR3 is TGTGCCAGCAGCTTGAAAGGCTCCCTTAGGGGTTTCTCCTATAATTCACCCCTCCACTTT. Translation: CASSLKGSLRGFSYNSPLHF.